Below, 30 T cell receptor beta chains from the same sample are listed, as sequenced in a study of PD-1 blockade in classical Hodgkin lymphoma (dated by TCRdb to the early 2020s). Sample time point, as interpreted from the label and publication: cycle 2 day 1 (C2D1) of nivolumab. Every trial patient had relapsed after autologous stem cell transplantation, and cohorts A, B and C differed in prior brentuximab vedotin exposure. Receptors were amplified or captured by the immunoSEQ multiplex PCR assay. TCRdb carries this immuneACCESS record with in-frame sequences only. Its versions omit some clonotypes, under half of them owing to an unresolved V gene in the studies checked, with the rest unexplained. In all, the sample holds under 110,000 clones, and approximately 90% of those were seen once. Under 8.5% of the sample rests with the top ten. This material consisted of peripheral blood mononuclear cells (PBMCs), taken before the second cycle of nivolumab. The receptors here all came from a human donor with classical Hodgkin lymphoma.

This clone was counted a single time. The chain recombines TRBV29-1 with TRBJ2-3, with TRBD2 identical over 8 bases. This CDR3 spans 15 amino acids. Germline V gene lookup returns CDR1 SQVTM and CDR2 ANQGSEA. The V gene end was trimmed by 0 bases and the J gene end by 6 bases; junction bases not matched to a gene: 8. The CDR3 sequence: CSVEDPAGGADTQYF. The CDR3 region has the DNA TGCAGCGTTGAAGATCCGGCGGGGGGTGCTGATACGCAGTATTTT.

The V and J genes are TRBV27 and TRBJ2-5; 11 bases match TRBD2. The trim removed 3 bases at V and 6 bases at J, leaving 3 bases unmatched. The germline V gene encodes CDR1 MNHEY and CDR2 SMNVEV (reference sequence). This CDR3 spans 14 amino acids. CDR3 loop: CASSFTSGGKTQYF. CDR3 sequence (DNA): TGTGCCAGCAGTTTTACTAGCGGGGGAAAGACCCAGTACTTC.

This clone was seen a handful of times. The CDR3 sequence: CASRWGGEGPYEQYF. The CDR3 bases are TGTGCCAGCAGATGGGGGGGGGAAGGTCCCTACGAGCAGTACTTC. The rearrangement uses TRBV27 and TRBJ2-7, with TRBD2 matching 7 bases. V lost 6 bases, J lost 2 bases, and 10 bases stayed unmatched. CDR3 length: 15 residues. Germline CDR1 MNHEY, CDR2 SMNVEV (reference sequence).

The rearrangement uses TRBV30 and TRBJ2-3, with TRBD2 identical over 12 bases. Trimming took 2 bases from V and 1 from J; bases not matched to a gene: 10. This CDR3 has 18 amino acids. Germline values: CDR1 GTSNPN, CDR2 SVGIG (reference sequence). CDR3 DNA: TGTGCCTGGAGTATACGGCCCCTAGCGGGGGGGCGCACAGATACGCAGTATTTT. It codes for CAWSIRPLAGGRTDTQYF.

V and J are TRBV30 and TRBJ1-2; D remains ambiguous. The CDR3 is made up of 12 amino acids. Germline loops: CDR1 GTSNPN, CDR2 SVGIG (reference sequence). V shed 8 bases and J shed 0 bases, with 10 bases lying between them. The chain's CDR3 is CAARAANYGYTF. As DNA, the CDR3 is TGTGCCGCCCGGGCAGCTAACTATGGCTACACCTTC. Based on the CDR3 plus reference TRBV30 and TRBJ1-2, the full variable domain is SQTIHQWPATLVQPVGSPLSLECTVEGTSNPNLYWYRQAAGRGLQLLFYSVGIGQISSEVPQNLSASRPQDRQFILSSKKLLLSDSGFYLCAARAANYGYTFGSGTRLTVV.

The chain joins TRBV5-4 to TRBJ2-1, with TRBD1 identical over 9 bases. Germline CDR1 reads SGHNT; CDR2 reads YYREEE (reference sequence). This CDR3 comprises 18 residues. Trimming cost V 4 bases and J 6 bases; bases outside gene matches: 17. As DNA, the CDR3 is TGTGCCAGCAGCCCGGACAGGGGCATCCTCCTGTTCCCCAATGAGCAGTTCTTC. Protein: CASSPDRGILLFPNEQFF.

In DNA form, the CDR3 reads TGTGCCAGCGGAGGGGGGACAGATACGCAGTATTTT. It codes for CASGGGTDTQYF. The chain employs TRBV9 and TRBJ2-3, with D possibly called TRBD1 or TRBD2 (6 bases each). V gave up 7 bases and J gave up 3 bases, with 9 bases separating them. This CDR3 comprises 12 residues. Germline V gives CDR1 SGDLS, CDR2 YYNGEE.

V gene TRBV18 combines with J gene TRBJ1-3, with TRBD1 as a possible D gene (5 bases). The CDR3 sequence is 14 residues long. The V and J ends lost 3 bases and 3 bases respectively, with 9 bases between them. Germline lookup yields CDR1 KGHSH and CDR2 LQKENI. CDR3 amino acids: CASSPGTDGNTIYF. CDR3 DNA: TGTGCCAGCTCACCGGGGACGGATGGAAACACCATATATTTT.

This clone was recorded only once. This sequence joins TRBV2 and TRBJ2-5; 7 nucleotides agree with TRBD1. V was clipped by 4 bases and J by 5 bases; unmatched bases: 7. CDR3 size: 14 residues. Germline lookup yields CDR1 SNHLY and CDR2 FYNNEI. This chain's CDR3 is CASSVGPRGETQYF. The CDR3 region has the DNA TGTGCCAGCAGTGTAGGGCCCAGGGGGGAGACCCAGTACTTC.

The rearrangement joins TRBV29-1 to TRBJ1-5; no clear D gene. The V gene lost 4 bases and the J gene lost 0 bases, with 10 bases spanning the gap. The CDR3 totals 14 residues. Germline V gene sequence: CDR1 SQVTM, CDR2 ANQGSEA. CDR3 loop: CSVGGSASNQPQHF. The CDR3 bases are TGCAGCGTTGGCGGGTCAGCTAGCAATCAGCCCCAGCATTTT.

V is TRBV6-6 and J is TRBJ1-1; D is possibly TRBD1 (5 bases). The CDR3 runs to 16 residues. V was cut by 5 bases and J by 7 bases, with 23 bases left in between. Germline CDR1 is MNHNY and CDR2 is SVGAGI (reference sequence). CDR3 protein: CASSGGGIQGRREAFF. In nucleotides, the CDR3 is TGTGCCAGCAGTGGGGGAGGCATCCAAGGTAGGCGTGAAGCTTTCTTT.

This chain joins TRBV15 and TRBJ2-1, with TRBD2 identical over 9 bases. Germline loops: CDR1 LNHNV, CDR2 YYDKDF (reference sequence). Losses at the gene ends were 1 base for V and 0 bases for J; bases not matched to a gene: 4. The CDR3 contains 17 residues. In DNA form, the CDR3 reads TGTGCCACCAGCAGAGGGGGGACTAGCAGCTCCTACAATGAGCAGTTCTTC. This codes for CATSRGGTSSSYNEQFF.

This rearrangement joins TRBV27 to TRBJ2-7; D might be TRBD1 or TRBD2, each matching 5 bases. Trimming left V 5 bases short and J 4 bases short, with 12 bases between. This CDR3 has 13 residues. The V gene's germline CDR1 is MNHEY and CDR2 SMNVEV (reference sequence). CDR3 sequence: CASSPGLGYEQYF. DNA for the CDR3: TGTGCCAGCAGTCCGGGGCTAGGGTACGAGCAGTACTTC.

CDR3 amino acids: CASSLRQGGSYEQYF. The CDR3 region has the DNA TGTGCCAGCAGCTTAAGACAGGGGGGTTCCTACGAGCAGTACTTC. This chain links TRBV7-7 with TRBJ2-7; 9 bases align to TRBD1. Germline loops: CDR1 SSHAT, CDR2 FNYEAQ (reference sequence). CDR3 length: 15 amino acids. The V gene end was trimmed by 2 bases and the J gene end by 1 base; junction bases not matched to a gene: 3.

The chain has TRBV18 and TRBJ2-3, with 10 bases identical to TRBD2. Germline assignment: CDR1 KGHSH and CDR2 LQKENI. Trimming took 1 base from V and 2 from J; bases not matched to a gene: 3. This CDR3 contains 16 residues. The CDR3: CASSPLLAGHTDTQYF. DNA for the CDR3: TGTGCCAGCTCACCACTACTAGCGGGGCACACAGATACGCAGTATTTT.

This chain joins TRBV5-8 and TRBJ2-7; 8 bases map to TRBD1. The CDR3 is 13 amino acids. Unmatched junction bases numbered 4, after V lost 4 bases and J lost 4 bases. CDR1 and CDR2 (germline): SGHTS, YDEGEE. The CDR3, as DNA: TGTGCCAGCAGCATCAGGGGGCTATACGAGCAGTACTTC. Residues: CASSIRGLYEQYF.

The V gene is TRBV10-3, the J gene TRBJ2-5, with a weak D call TRBD1 (5 bases). The CDR3 has 15 amino acids. CDR1 ENHRY and CDR2 SYGVKD come from the germline V gene. Trimming removed 2 bases at V and 2 bases at J, with 12 bases between. The CDR3 region is CAISEPTELQETQYF. The DNA of the CDR3 is TGTGCCATCAGTGAGCCGACAGAGCTACAAGAGACCCAGTACTTC.

The J gene is TRBJ1-5, the V gene TRBV7-9, with 10 bases identical to TRBD1. V lost 5 bases, J lost 0 bases, and 10 bases stayed unmatched. Looked up from germline, CDR1 is SEHNR and CDR2 is FQNEAQ (reference sequence). The CDR3 extends over 18 amino acids. DNA of the CDR3: TGTGCCAGCAGCAAGGGACAGGGGCCAATCTATAGCAATCAGCCCCAGCATTTT. This translates into CASSKGQGPIYSNQPQHF.

This clone was picked up one time. The chain is built from TRBV19 and TRBJ1-3; D remains ambiguous. The germline gives CDR1 LNHDA, CDR2 SQIVND (reference sequence). This CDR3 has 14 amino acids. Trimming removed 8 bases from V and 0 bases from J, with 11 bases in between. The CDR3 loop reads CASGDRSSGNTIYF. DNA for the CDR3: TGTGCCAGTGGGGATAGGAGCTCTGGAAACACCATATATTTT.

This clone has a single count. This chain connects TRBV11-3 to TRBJ2-1; TRBD1 matches 10 bases. V lost 0 bases to trimming and J lost 14 bases; unmatched junction nucleotides: 16. Germline CDR1 reads SGHNT; CDR2 reads YENEEA. The CDR3 has 17 residues. The chain's CDR3 is CASSLESSGTGVLSKFF. CDR3 DNA: TGTGCCAGCAGCTTAGAGTCGTCGGGGACAGGGGTTCTGAGTAAGTTCTTC.

This chain links TRBV7-6 with TRBJ1-2; TRBD1 matches 9 bases. V lost 6 bases and J lost 3; bases outside the gene matches: 5. The CDR3 is 14 amino acids. Germline loops: CDR1 SGHVS, CDR2 FNYEAQ. CDR3 DNA sequence: TGTGCCAGCAGTCCAGACAGGGGGTACTATGGCTACACCTTC. It encodes CASSPDRGYYGYTF.

J is TRBJ1-2 and V is TRBV7-9; 9 bases are a match to TRBD1. This CDR3 comprises 16 residues. V lost 3 bases and J lost 3; bases outside the gene matches: 8. Germline V CDR1 and CDR2: SEHNR, FQNEAQ (reference sequence). The CDR3 here is CASSLGGTGLYYGYTF. In nucleotides, the CDR3 is TGTGCCAGCAGCTTGGGAGGGACAGGGTTGTACTATGGCTACACCTTC.

The chain couples TRBV28 to TRBJ2-2; D is ambiguous. CDR1 is MDHEN, CDR2 SYDVKM, per germline. The ends were cut back, 2 bases at V and 6 bases at J, with 7 bases in the middle. This CDR3 comprises 13 residues. CDR3 sequence reads: CASSLRPPGELFF. The CDR3 nucleotides are TGTGCCAGCAGTTTAAGACCCCCCGGGGAGCTGTTTTTT. The variable domain in full, with the rest retrieved from reference TRBV28 and TRBJ2-2, is DVKVTQSSRYLVKRTGEKVFLECVQDMDHENMFWYRQDPGLGLRLIYFSYDVKMKEKGDIPEGYSVSREKKERFSLILESASTNQTSMYLCASSLRPPGELFFGEGSRLTVL.

The rearrangement uses TRBV9 and TRBJ1-1, with 7 bases aligning to TRBD1. The junction had 9 bases not matched to a gene; V was cut back by 4 bases and J by 3 bases. This CDR3 has 15 residues. CDR1 is SGDLS, CDR2 YYNGEE, per germline. This CDR3 is CASSPTGSAYTEAFF. CDR3 DNA: TGTGCCAGCAGCCCGACAGGGTCCGCGTACACTGAAGCTTTCTTT.

This chain connects TRBV7-2 to TRBJ1-5, with D possibly TRBD1 on 5 matching bases. From germline, CDR1 is SGHTA and CDR2 FQGNSA. The CDR3 runs to 16 residues. Trimming cost V 1 base and J 2 bases, with 12 bases left between them. The CDR3 DNA reads as TGTGCCAGCAGCTTAGAAAGGGGCGAGGGCAATCAGCCCCAGCATTTT. Its translation: CASSLERGEGNQPQHF.

This chain connects TRBV4-2 to TRBJ2-5; D possibly corresponds to TRBD2 (5 bases). From germline, CDR1 is LGHNA and CDR2 YNFKEQ. Trimming cost V 0 bases and J 5 bases, with 10 bases left between them. The length of the CDR3 is 14 residues. CDR3 in DNA: TGTGCCAGCAGCCAAGATATTAGCGCCGAGACCCAGTACTTC. Its protein is CASSQDISAETQYF.

This clone occurred a few times. The rearrangement links TRBV6-5 to TRBJ2-7; D is tentatively TRBD1 or TRBD2 (6 bases each). V dropped 0 bases and J dropped 3 bases, with 12 bases sitting between them. The CDR3 length is 15 residues. CDR1 is MNHEY, CDR2 SVGAGI, per germline. The DNA of the CDR3 is TGTGCCAGCAGTTACTCGTCCGGGGGCAGCTACGAGCAGTACTTC. Its translation is CASSYSSGGSYEQYF.

This clone turned up a few times. CDR3 protein: CASSPPKGHGYTF. The CDR3 DNA reads TGTGCCAGCTCACCACCGAAGGGCCATGGCTACACCTTC. This sequence joins TRBV18 and TRBJ1-2; no firm D call. This CDR3 spans 13 amino acids. CDR1 KGHSH and CDR2 LQKENI come from the germline V gene. Trimming removed 0 bases from V and 6 bases from J, with 8 bases in between.

V gene TRBV9 combines with J gene TRBJ1-3; D may be TRBD1 (6 bases). Germline V gene sequence: CDR1 SGDLS, CDR2 YYNGEE. V lost 0 bases, J lost 0 bases, and 13 bases lay in between. The CDR3 spans 17 residues. CDR3 nucleotides: TGTGCCAGCAGCGTAGCCTCGACAGGCTTCTCTGGAAACACCATATATTTT. Residues: CASSVASTGFSGNTIYF.

The J gene is TRBJ2-5, the V gene TRBV14; TRBD1 agrees at 8 bases. This CDR3 contains 20 residues. The V and J ends lost 0 bases and 3 bases, in that order; junction bases with no gene match: 18. Per germline, CDR1 SGHDN and CDR2 FVKESK. The CDR3 bases are TGTGCCAGCAGCCAAGATGGATCGTGGACAGGGTCGTATAGGGAAGAGACCCAGTACTTC. Translation: CASSQDGSWTGSYREETQYF. The entire variable domain, with the rest obtained from reference TRBV14 and TRBJ2-5, is as follows: EAGVTQFPSHSVIEKGQTVTLRCDPISGHDNLYWYRRVMGKEIKFLLHFVKESKQDESGMPNNRFLAERTGGTYSTLKVQPAELEDSGVYFCASSQDGSWTGSYREETQYFGPGTRLLVL.